This is a list of T cell receptor beta chains from one sample in a study of OX40 agonist ivuxolimab in advanced cancers. Profiling relied on immunoSEQ multiplex PCR, and the TCRdb table lists in-frame clones only, not all of them. The sample shows 57,000 or so clones, around 83% of them seen only once. The sample was CD4+ or CD8+ T cells sorted from blood, taken in a trial of the OX40 agonist ivuxolimab. All receptors derive from an adult with an advanced solid tumor such as melanoma, head and neck, liver or kidney cancer. Both conserved end residues are part of each CDR3. D genes are given only for firm matches. The listing skips clone size in some rows; elsewhere it reads once, few, many or a size class.

J gene: TRBJ1-2; V gene: TRBV18; D gene: NA; clone size: NA; CDR3 protein: CASSPGPDIGYTF; CDR3 DNA: TGTGCCAGCTCACCCGGGCCGGATATTGGCTACACCTTC
J gene: TRBJ1-1; V gene: TRBV5-6; D gene: NA; clone size: once; CDR3 protein: CASSLAGQFTEAFF; CDR3 DNA: TGTGCCAGCAGCTTGGCCGGACAGTTCACTGAAGCTTTCTTT
J gene: TRBJ2-2; V gene: TRBV5-6; D gene: NA; clone size: NA; CDR3 protein: CASSRDPANTGELFF; CDR3 DNA: TGTGCCAGCAGCCGGGACCCGGCTAACACCGGGGAGCTGTTTTTT
J gene: TRBJ1-3; V gene: TRBV25-1; D gene: NA; clone size: NA; CDR3 protein: CASSASISGNTIYF; CDR3 DNA: TGTGCCAGCTCCGCAAGCATCTCTGGAAACACCATATATTTT
J gene: TRBJ2-7; V gene: TRBV29-1; D gene: TRBD1; clone size: NA; CDR3 protein: CSVARDRVEEQYF; CDR3 DNA: TGCAGCGTTGCCCGGGACAGGGTGGAAGAGCAGTACTTC
J gene: TRBJ1-2; V gene: TRBV19; D gene: NA; clone size: NA; CDR3 protein: CASSISQGNGYTF; CDR3 DNA: TGTGCCAGTAGTATATCGCAGGGGAATGGCTACACCTTC
J gene: TRBJ1-1; V gene: TRBV4-3; D gene: NA; clone size: NA; CDR3 protein: CASSQGWQNTEAFF; CDR3 DNA: TGCGCCAGCAGCCAGGGTTGGCAGAACACTGAAGCTTTCTTT
J gene: TRBJ2-7; V gene: TRBV7-7; D gene: NA; clone size: NA; CDR3 protein: CASSQGPWESYEQYF; CDR3 DNA: TGTGCTAGCAGCCAAGGCCCTTGGGAGTCCTACGAGCAGTACTTC
J gene: TRBJ1-6; V gene: TRBV7-9; D gene: NA; clone size: NA; CDR3 protein: CASSLIRDSPLHF; CDR3 DNA: TGTGCCAGCAGCTTAATCAGGGACTCACCCCTCCACTTT
J gene: TRBJ2-2; V gene: TRBV11-2; D gene: TRBD1; clone size: once; CDR3 protein: CASIAGTGTTGELFF; CDR3 DNA: TGTGCCAGCATCGCCGGGACAGGGACCACCGGGGAGCTGTTTTTT
J gene: TRBJ2-5; V gene: TRBV19; D gene: TRBD1; clone size: once; CDR3 protein: CASSVQGAETQYF; CDR3 DNA: TGTGCCAGTAGTGTACAGGGGGCAGAGACCCAGTACTTC
J gene: TRBJ2-3; V gene: TRBV11-1; D gene: TRBD2; clone size: NA; CDR3 protein: CASSPGAGGPDTQYF; CDR3 DNA: TGTGCCAGCAGCCCGGGGGCGGGGGGGCCGGATACGCAGTATTTT
J gene: TRBJ2-5; V gene: TRBV5-5; D gene: NA; clone size: NA; CDR3 protein: CASSQLWQGKGETQYF; CDR3 DNA: TGTGCCAGCAGCCAATTGTGGCAGGGGAAGGGGGAGACCCAGTACTTC
J gene: TRBJ2-5; V gene: TRBV9; D gene: TRBD1; clone size: NA; CDR3 protein: CASSVAPMGQGKETQYF; CDR3 DNA: TGTGCCAGCAGCGTAGCTCCAATGGGACAGGGGAAAGAGACCCAGTACTTC
J gene: TRBJ1-6; V gene: TRBV2; D gene: TRBD1; clone size: NA; CDR3 protein: CASNEGQGINSPLHF; CDR3 DNA: TGTGCCAGCAACGAAGGACAGGGTATTAATTCACCCCTCCACTTT
J gene: TRBJ2-1; V gene: TRBV5-1; D gene: NA; clone size: once; CDR3 protein: CASSLGWTSYYNEQFF; CDR3 DNA: TGCGCCAGCAGCCTGGGTTGGACTTCTTACTACAATGAGCAGTTCTTC
J gene: TRBJ1-2; V gene: TRBV4-1; D gene: NA; clone size: NA; CDR3 protein: CASSQLTDLGYTF; CDR3 DNA: TGCGCCAGCAGCCAACTCACCGACCTGGGGTACACCTTC
J gene: TRBJ2-2; V gene: TRBV5-8; D gene: NA; clone size: once; CDR3 protein: CASSQEWQLNTGELFF; CDR3 DNA: TGTGCCAGCAGCCAAGAATGGCAGCTAAACACCGGGGAGCTGTTTTTT
J gene: TRBJ1-4; V gene: TRBV6-6; D gene: TRBD1; clone size: NA; CDR3 protein: CASSRQGLGEKLFF; CDR3 DNA: TGTGCCAGCAGCAGACAGGGGTTGGGGGAAAAACTGTTTTTT
J gene: TRBJ1-5; V gene: TRBV10-3; D gene: NA; clone size: NA; CDR3 protein: CAISESTGTRPQHF; CDR3 DNA: TGTGCCATCAGTGAGTCGACTGGGACGAGGCCCCAGCATTTT
J gene: TRBJ1-2; V gene: TRBV15; D gene: NA; clone size: NA; CDR3 protein: CATSRDPTVNYGYTF; CDR3 DNA: TGTGCCACCAGCAGAGACCCGACGGTTAACTATGGCTACACCTTC
J gene: TRBJ2-3; V gene: TRBV29-1; D gene: TRBD1; clone size: NA; CDR3 protein: CSVAGRGLTTDTQYF; CDR3 DNA: TGCAGCGTTGCGGGCAGGGGGCTTACAACAGATACGCAGTATTTT
J gene: TRBJ1-6; V gene: TRBV11-2; D gene: NA; clone size: NA; CDR3 protein: CASSPLGRSYNSPLHF; CDR3 DNA: TGTGCCAGCAGCCCACTAGGGCGGTCCTATAATTCACCCCTCCACTTT
J gene: TRBJ2-3; V gene: TRBV6-6; D gene: NA; clone size: NA; CDR3 protein: CASSPMGSDTQYF; CDR3 DNA: TGTGCCAGCAGCCCTATGGGCTCAGATACGCAGTATTTT
J gene: TRBJ2-2; V gene: TRBV19; D gene: TRBD1; clone size: NA; CDR3 protein: CASSIPGQAGPRTGELFF; CDR3 DNA: TGTGCCAGTAGTATCCCGGGACAGGCTGGTCCTAGGACCGGGGAGCTGTTTTTT
J gene: TRBJ1-1; V gene: TRBV28; D gene: TRBD1; clone size: NA; CDR3 protein: CASRGTVEMNTEAFF; CDR3 DNA: TGTGCCAGCAGGGGGACAGTCGAGATGAACACTGAAGCTTTCTTT
J gene: TRBJ1-2; V gene: TRBV4-2; D gene: NA; clone size: NA; CDR3 protein: CASSQDPTLIGGGYTF; CDR3 DNA: TGTGCCAGCAGCCAAGATCCGACCCTAATAGGGGGTGGCTACACCTTC
J gene: TRBJ2-1; V gene: TRBV18; D gene: TRBD2; clone size: NA; CDR3 protein: CASSPPLLAGGRNEQFF; CDR3 DNA: TGTGCCAGCTCACCCCCGCTGCTAGCGGGGGGAAGGAATGAGCAGTTCTTC
J gene: TRBJ1-3; V gene: TRBV10-3; D gene: TRBD1; clone size: NA; CDR3 protein: CAISNPGQISGNTIYF; CDR3 DNA: TGTGCCATCAGTAACCCGGGACAGATTTCTGGAAACACCATATATTTT
J gene: TRBJ1-2; V gene: TRBV5-1; D gene: TRBD1; clone size: NA; CDR3 protein: CASSSGTGFDGYTF; CDR3 DNA: TGCGCCAGCAGCTCCGGGACAGGGTTCGATGGCTACACCTTC
J gene: TRBJ2-1; V gene: TRBV7-9; D gene: NA; clone size: NA; CDR3 protein: CASSLGGDSFDEQFF; CDR3 DNA: TGTGCCAGCAGCTTAGGAGGGGACTCCTTTGATGAGCAGTTCTTC
J gene: TRBJ2-7; V gene: TRBV5-1; D gene: NA; clone size: NA; CDR3 protein: CASSTLADEQYF; CDR3 DNA: TGCGCCAGCAGCACCCTCGCGGACGAGCAGTACTTC